The 23 T cell receptor beta chains below were found in one sample sequenced in a study of regulatory dendritic cells for organ transplantation. Some clones are missing from TCRdb's copy, which holds only in-frame ones; the method was immunoSEQ multiplex PCR. Among under 15,000 clones listed, 74% were seen once. No cognate antigen is known for these TCRs. Allogeneic regulatory or mature dendritic cells were co-cultured for roughly five days with CFSE-labeled sorted T cells at 1:10. The sample was naive CD4+ T cells from blood cultured with regulatory dendritic cells. The subset here: CD45RA+ naive T cells. The source is a human donor in good health.

This clone was recorded a few times. This sequence joins TRBV5-1 and TRBJ1-4; D perhaps matches TRBD1 (5 bases). The V end lost 3 bases, the J end lost 3 bases, and 18 bases lay between the germline ends. The CDR3 has 17 residues. Germline loops: CDR1 SGHRS, CDR2 YFSETQ. The CDR3 DNA follows: TGCGCCAGCAGCTCTTCGACCAAGGGGCTCGCTAATGAAAAACTGTTTTTT. As protein: CASSSSTKGLANEKLFF.

This rearrangement joins TRBV6-1 to TRBJ2-3; 7 nucleotides align to TRBD1. The length of the CDR3 is 14 residues. Germline trimming cut 6 bases from V and 6 bases from J; bases unmatched to any gene: 9. Germline CDR1 reads MNHNS; CDR2 reads SASEGT. CDR3 nucleotides: TGTGCCAGCAGCGTTGGGGACAGATCTGATACGCAGTATTTT. Translated: CASSVGDRSDTQYF.

This chain connects TRBV5-1 to TRBJ1-1; the match to TRBD1 covers 9 bases. The CDR3 sequence is 15 residues long. Germline CDR1 reads SGHRS; CDR2 reads YFSETQ. The V gene end was trimmed by 5 bases and the J gene end by 6 bases; junction bases not matched to a gene: 11. The DNA for the CDR3 is TGCGCCAGCAGTCCCGGGACAGGGCAGGGAGCTGAAGCTTTCTTT. Translation gives CASSPGTGQGAEAFF.

This clone occurred a few times. J is TRBJ1-6 and V is TRBV11-1; no reliable D call. The V and J ends lost 2 bases and 7 bases respectively, with 6 bases between them. The CDR3 has 13 residues. The germline V gene encodes CDR1 SGHAT and CDR2 FQDESV (reference sequence). CDR3 protein: CASSLNGNSPLHF. The CDR3 DNA sequence: TGTGCCAGCAGCTTAAACGGGAATTCACCCCTCCACTTT.

The chain combines TRBV7-3 with TRBJ1-1, with TRBD1 as a possible D gene (6 bases). Germline V gene data show CDR1 as SGHTA and CDR2 as FQGTGA. The ends were cut back, 2 bases at V and 7 bases at J, with 11 bases in the middle. This CDR3 contains 13 residues. The CDR3: CASSLRRGLEAFF. CDR3 in DNA: TGTGCCAGCAGCTTACGGCGGGGGCTTGAAGCTTTCTTT. The full variable domain, in which reference TRBV7-3 and TRBJ1-1 provide the parts outside the CDR3, is GAGVSQTPSNKVTEKGKYVELRCDPISGHTALYWYRQSLGQGPEFLIYFQGTGAADDSGLPNDRFFAVRPEGSVSTLKIQRTERGDSAVYLCASSLRRGLEAFFGQGTRLTVV.

The chain couples TRBV6-8 to TRBJ1-5; possibly TRBD1 for D (5 bases). The length of the CDR3 is 14 residues. From germline, CDR1 is MNHGY and CDR2 SAAAGT. The V end lost 8 bases, the J end lost 0 bases, and 11 bases lay between the germline ends. CDR3 amino acids: CASLAQGSNQPQHF. CDR3 bases: TGTGCCAGCCTGGCCCAGGGTAGCAATCAGCCCCAGCATTTT.

CDR3 loop: CASSSGSNPSRYEQYF. The CDR3 DNA follows: TGTGCCAGCAGCTCGGGGTCGAACCCATCCAGGTACGAGCAGTACTTC. The rearrangement joins TRBV11-2 to TRBJ2-7, with D possibly being TRBD2 (5 bases). Germline values: CDR1 SGHAT, CDR2 FQNNGV. The CDR3 extends over 16 amino acids. Trimming cost V 4 bases and J 4 bases, with 20 bases left between them.

This clone came up a few times. This sequence joins TRBV5-1 and TRBJ1-6; unclear D gene. The V gene lost 0 bases and the J gene lost 10 bases, with 11 bases spanning the gap. Germline assignment: CDR1 SGHRS and CDR2 YFSETQ. The CDR3 length is 14 residues. The DNA for the CDR3 is TGCGCCAGCAGCTTGGAGACAAAAGTCTCACCCCTCCACTTT. Protein: CASSLETKVSPLHF.

This clone was seen a handful of times. V is TRBV29-1 and J is TRBJ1-2; D uncertain. This CDR3 comprises 12 residues. V shed 3 bases and J shed 2 bases, with 7 bases lying between them. CDR1 is SQVTM and CDR2 is ANQGSEA in the germline V gene. In DNA, the CDR3 is TGCAGCGTTGATAGAGGAAACTATGGCTACACCTTC. Residues: CSVDRGNYGYTF.

V gene TRBV7-2 combines with J gene TRBJ2-1; TRBD2 agrees at 14 bases. V shed 5 bases and J 0 bases; nucleotides not matched to a gene: 9. Germline V gene lookup returns CDR1 SGHTA and CDR2 FQGNSA. This CDR3 is 19 amino acids long. The CDR3 DNA sequence: TGTGCCAGCAGCGAGGGGGGACTAGCGGGGGTTAGCTCCTACAATGAGCAGTTCTTC. Encoded protein: CASSEGGLAGVSSYNEQFF.

The CDR3 loop reads CASSASRGYYGYTF. In nucleotides, the CDR3 is TGTGCCAGTAGTGCGTCCAGGGGTTACTATGGCTACACCTTC. V usage is TRBV19 and J usage is TRBJ1-2, with D possibly TRBD1 on 6 matching bases. The V gene's germline CDR1 is LNHDA and CDR2 SQIVND (reference sequence). CDR3 length equals 14 residues. V was trimmed by 5 bases and J by 3 bases, leaving 13 bases between them.

This rearrangement joins TRBV4-3 to TRBJ2-2, with D possibly TRBD1 on 5 matching bases. The V gene lost 1 base and the J gene lost 1 base, with 7 bases spanning the gap. This CDR3 is built from 15 residues. Germline CDR1 and CDR2: LGHNA and YSLEER. DNA for the CDR3: TGCGCCAGCAGCCAAGGGGGCTGGAACACCGGGGAGCTGTTTTTT. Amino acids: CASSQGGWNTGELFF.

This clone was seen only a few times. This rearrangement joins TRBV2 to TRBJ1-1; D call uncertain. Germline V gene data show CDR1 as SNHLY and CDR2 as FYNNEI. Trimming pared 6 bases from V and 4 bases from J, leaving 9 bases between. The CDR3 has 12 amino acids. The CDR3 spells CASRPTGTEAFF. The CDR3 nucleotides are TGTGCCAGCAGACCGACGGGCACTGAAGCTTTCTTT. The full variable domain, rest sourced from reference TRBV2 and TRBJ1-1, is EPEVTQTPSHQVTQMGQEVILRCVPISNHLYFYWYRQILGQKVEFLVSFYNNEISEKSEIFDDQFSVERPDGSNFTLKIRSTKLEDSAMYFCASRPTGTEAFFGQGTRLTVV.

The V gene is TRBV6-1, the J gene TRBJ1-2; D might be TRBD1 (5 bases). The CDR3 consists of 13 residues. V lost 4 bases and J 0 bases, leaving 6 bases between the germline ends. From germline, CDR1 is MNHNS and CDR2 SASEGT. CDR3 region: CASSGQSNYGYTF. CDR3 DNA: TGTGCCAGCAGTGGACAGTCTAACTATGGCTACACCTTC.

This clone was detected a few times. The J gene is TRBJ2-2, the V gene TRBV9; a weak D match, TRBD2 (6 bases). Germline CDR1 is SGDLS and CDR2 is YYNGEE. Deletions cut 7 bases from V and 6 bases from J, with 16 bases between. CDR3 length: 14 amino acids. CDR3 nucleotides: TGTGCCAGCGCGGGGACCCCTCAGGCCGGGGAGCTGTTTTTT. This codes for CASAGTPQAGELFF.

The chain combines TRBV2 with TRBJ2-1, with D possibly being TRBD2 (6 bases). The CDR3 consists of 13 residues. V was clipped by 0 bases and J by 8 bases, with 8 bases between them. Looked up from germline, CDR1 is SNHLY and CDR2 is FYNNEI. CDR3 residues: CASSEAGGDEQFF. The CDR3 DNA is TGTGCCAGCAGTGAAGCCGGGGGTGATGAGCAGTTCTTC.

This clone was counted between two and nine times. J is TRBJ1-1 and V is TRBV14; no clear D. This CDR3 contains 13 residues. Germline V lookup: CDR1 SGHDN, CDR2 FVKESK. V was trimmed by 5 bases and J by 0 bases, leaving 7 bases between them. The CDR3 DNA is TGTGCCAGCAGCGGGCAAATGAACACTGAAGCTTTCTTT. Protein sequence: CASSGQMNTEAFF.

CDR3: CASSEGWEKETQYF. DNA of the CDR3: TGTGCCAGCAGTGAAGGATGGGAGAAAGAGACCCAGTACTTC. The rearrangement links TRBV2 to TRBJ2-5; TRBD2 is a possible D gene (5 bases). The CDR3 runs 14 residues. V was trimmed by 1 base and J by 3 bases, leaving 9 bases between them. Per the germline V gene, CDR1 is SNHLY and CDR2 is FYNNEI.

J is TRBJ1-1 and V is TRBV6-5, with unresolved D. V was pared by 6 bases and J by 0 bases, with 11 bases between. The germline V gene encodes CDR1 MNHEY and CDR2 SVGAGI. There are 14 residues in the CDR3. CDR3 DNA sequence: TGTGCCAGCAGCACAAGAGCGTTGAACACTGAAGCTTTCTTT. It translates to CASSTRALNTEAFF.

This chain links TRBV5-1 with TRBJ2-3; D possibly corresponds to TRBD1 (5 bases). The V end was cut by 5 bases, the J end by 0 bases, with 13 bases between. The CDR3 extends over 15 amino acids. Germline V gives CDR1 SGHRS, CDR2 YFSETQ. The CDR3 region has the DNA TGCGCCAGCAGTCCCACTCCAGGGAGCACAGATACGCAGTATTTT. Translation gives CASSPTPGSTDTQYF.

The chain has TRBV5-5 and TRBJ2-3; D is undetermined. V was trimmed by 1 base and J by 0 bases, leaving 9 bases between them. CDR3 length: 15 amino acids. The germline V gene encodes CDR1 SGHKS and CDR2 YYEKEE (reference sequence). This CDR3 is CASSLHTESTDTQYF. In nucleotides, the CDR3 is TGTGCCAGCAGCTTGCATACAGAAAGCACAGATACGCAGTATTTT.

V is TRBV19 and J is TRBJ1-5; D unresolved. Trimming shortened V by 2 bases and J by 6 bases, and 5 bases separated the two germline ends. This CDR3 has 12 residues. CDR1 is LNHDA and CDR2 is SQIVND in the germline V gene (reference sequence). The CDR3 DNA reads TGTGCCAGTAGTATACGCGGTCAGCCCCAGCATTTT. This gives the protein CASSIRGQPQHF.

This chain's CDR3 is CASSVGAGGAEIGYTF. The CDR3 coding sequence is TGTGCCAGCAGCGTAGGGGCAGGGGGCGCCGAGATTGGCTACACCTTC. The rearrangement uses TRBV9 and TRBJ1-2; the match to TRBD1 covers 8 bases. Germline assignment: CDR1 SGDLS and CDR2 YYNGEE. The CDR3 has 16 amino acids. V was pared by 0 bases and J by 7 bases, with 11 bases of the junction left unmatched.